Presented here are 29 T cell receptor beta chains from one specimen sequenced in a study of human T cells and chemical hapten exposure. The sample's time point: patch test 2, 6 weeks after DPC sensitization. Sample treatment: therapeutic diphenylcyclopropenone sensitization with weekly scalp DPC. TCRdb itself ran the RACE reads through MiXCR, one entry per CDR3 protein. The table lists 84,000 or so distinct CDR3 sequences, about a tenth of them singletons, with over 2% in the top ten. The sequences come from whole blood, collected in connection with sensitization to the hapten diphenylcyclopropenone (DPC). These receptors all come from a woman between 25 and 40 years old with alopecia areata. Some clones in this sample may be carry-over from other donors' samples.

The CDR3 here is CSVEGESTDTQYF. CDR3 DNA sequence: TGCAGCGTTGAGGGGGAGTCCACAGATACGCAGTATTTT. This chain connects TRBV29-1 to TRBJ2-3; D may be TRBD1 or TRBD2 (5 bases each). This CDR3 spans 13 amino acids. Germline V lookup: CDR1 SQVTM, CDR2 ANQGSEA. V lost 3 bases to trimming and J lost 2 bases, with 9 bases between them.

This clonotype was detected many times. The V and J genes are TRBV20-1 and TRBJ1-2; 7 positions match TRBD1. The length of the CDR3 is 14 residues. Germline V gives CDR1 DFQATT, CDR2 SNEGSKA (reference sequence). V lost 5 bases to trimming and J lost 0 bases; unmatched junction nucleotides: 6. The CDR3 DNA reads TGCAGTGCTCCTAGACAGGGTTCTAACTATGGCTACACCTTC. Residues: CSAPRQGSNYGYTF.

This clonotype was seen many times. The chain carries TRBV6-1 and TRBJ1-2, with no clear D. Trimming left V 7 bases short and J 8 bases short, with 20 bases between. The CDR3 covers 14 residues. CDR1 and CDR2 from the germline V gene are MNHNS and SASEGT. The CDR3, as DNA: TGTGCCAGCACCCTCGGCGGTGGCCCTCGGGGCTACACCTTC. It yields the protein CASTLGGGPRGYTF.

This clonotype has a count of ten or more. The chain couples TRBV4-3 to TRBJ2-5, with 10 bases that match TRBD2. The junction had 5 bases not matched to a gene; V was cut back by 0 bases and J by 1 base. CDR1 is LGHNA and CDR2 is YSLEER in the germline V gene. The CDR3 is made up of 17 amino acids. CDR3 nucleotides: TGCGCCAGCAGCCAAGATGGAAGGACTAGCGGCCAAGAGACCCAGTACTTC. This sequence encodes CASSQDGRTSGQETQYF.

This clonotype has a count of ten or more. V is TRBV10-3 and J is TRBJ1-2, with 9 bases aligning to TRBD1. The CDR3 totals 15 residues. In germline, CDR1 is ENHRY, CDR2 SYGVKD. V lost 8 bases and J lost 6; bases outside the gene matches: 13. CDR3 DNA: TGTGCCATCCAAAACCCGACAGGGGGGCTTGATGGCTACACCTTC. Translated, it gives CAIQNPTGGLDGYTF.

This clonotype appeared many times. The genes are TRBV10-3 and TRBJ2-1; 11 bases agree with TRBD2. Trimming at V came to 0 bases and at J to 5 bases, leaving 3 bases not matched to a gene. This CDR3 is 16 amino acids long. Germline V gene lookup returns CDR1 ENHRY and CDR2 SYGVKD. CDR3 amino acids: CAISESSSGGNNEQFF. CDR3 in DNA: TGTGCCATCAGTGAGTCGTCTAGCGGGGGGAACAATGAGCAGTTCTTC.

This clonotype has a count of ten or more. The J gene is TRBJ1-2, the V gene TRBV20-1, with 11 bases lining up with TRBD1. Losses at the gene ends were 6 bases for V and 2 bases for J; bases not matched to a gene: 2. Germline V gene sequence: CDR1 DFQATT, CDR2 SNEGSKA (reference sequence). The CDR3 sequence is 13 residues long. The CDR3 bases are TGCAGTGCCTGGGACAGGGGGAACTATGGCTACACCTTC. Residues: CSAWDRGNYGYTF.

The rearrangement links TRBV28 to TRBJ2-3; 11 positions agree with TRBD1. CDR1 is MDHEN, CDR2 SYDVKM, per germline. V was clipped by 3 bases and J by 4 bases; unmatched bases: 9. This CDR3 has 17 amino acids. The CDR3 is CASSLPPGQGGPDTQYF. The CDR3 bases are TGTGCCAGCAGTTTGCCTCCGGGACAGGGGGGCCCAGATACGCAGTATTTT.

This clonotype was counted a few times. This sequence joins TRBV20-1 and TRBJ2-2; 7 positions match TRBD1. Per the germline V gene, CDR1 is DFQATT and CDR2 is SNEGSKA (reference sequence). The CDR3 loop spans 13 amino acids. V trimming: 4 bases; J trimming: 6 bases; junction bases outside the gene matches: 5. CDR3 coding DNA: TGCAGTGCTATGGGACAGCACGCCGGGGAGCTGTTTTTT. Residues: CSAMGQHAGELFF.

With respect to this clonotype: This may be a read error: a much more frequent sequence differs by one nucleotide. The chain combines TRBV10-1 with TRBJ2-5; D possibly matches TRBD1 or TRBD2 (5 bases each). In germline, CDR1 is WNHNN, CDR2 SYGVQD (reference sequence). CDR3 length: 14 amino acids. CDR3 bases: TGCGCCAGCAGTTCGGCCCCTTCCCAAGGGACCGAGTACTTC. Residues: CASSSAPSQGTEYF.

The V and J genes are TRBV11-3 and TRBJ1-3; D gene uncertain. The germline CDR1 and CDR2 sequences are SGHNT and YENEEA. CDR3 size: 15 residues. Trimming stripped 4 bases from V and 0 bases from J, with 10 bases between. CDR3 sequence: CASSSPDLSGNTIYF. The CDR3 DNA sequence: TGTGCCAGCAGCTCTCCGGACCTCTCTGGAAACACCATATATTTT.

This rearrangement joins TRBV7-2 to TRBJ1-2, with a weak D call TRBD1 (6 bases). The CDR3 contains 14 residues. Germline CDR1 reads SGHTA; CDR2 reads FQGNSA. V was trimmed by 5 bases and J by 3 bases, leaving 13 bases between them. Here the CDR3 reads CASSLDRSDYGYTF. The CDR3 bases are TGTGCCAGCAGCCTAGACAGGAGCGACTATGGCTACACCTTC. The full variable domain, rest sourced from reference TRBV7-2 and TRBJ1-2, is GAGVSQSPSNKVTEKGKDVELRCDPISGHTALYWYRQSLGQGLEFLIYFQGNSAPDKSGLPSDRFSAERTGGSVSTLTIQRTQQEDSAVYLCASSLDRSDYGYTFGSGTRLTVV.

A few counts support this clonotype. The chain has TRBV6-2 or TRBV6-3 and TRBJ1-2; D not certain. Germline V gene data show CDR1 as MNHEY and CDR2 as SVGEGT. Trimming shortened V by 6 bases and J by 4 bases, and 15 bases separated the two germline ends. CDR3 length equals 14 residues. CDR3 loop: CASSPRFTPYGYTF. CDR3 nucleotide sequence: TGTGCCAGCAGCCCCAGGTTTACTCCCTATGGCTACACCTTC.

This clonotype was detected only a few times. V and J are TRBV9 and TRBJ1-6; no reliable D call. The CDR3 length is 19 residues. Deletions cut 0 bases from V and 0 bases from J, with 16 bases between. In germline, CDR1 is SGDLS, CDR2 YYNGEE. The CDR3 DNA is TGTGCCAGCAGCGTAGGCCCCGACGGACTGAGCTCCTATAATTCACCCCTCCACTTT. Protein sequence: CASSVGPDGLSSYNSPLHF. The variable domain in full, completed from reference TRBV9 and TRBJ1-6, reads DSGVTQTPKHLITATGQRVTLRCSPRSGDLSVYWYQQSLDQGLQFLIQYYNGEERAKGNILERFSAQQFPDLHSELNLSSLELGDSALYFCASSVGPDGLSSYNSPLHFGNGTRLTVT.

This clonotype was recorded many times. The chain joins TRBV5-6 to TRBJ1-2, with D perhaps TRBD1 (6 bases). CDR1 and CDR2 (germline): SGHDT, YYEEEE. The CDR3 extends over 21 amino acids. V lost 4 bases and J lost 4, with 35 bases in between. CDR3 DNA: TGTGCCAGCAGCGATGTAACCGGGACACCGAGGACCTATCTGGGGGCCTATGGCTACACCTTC. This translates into CASSDVTGTPRTYLGAYGYTF.

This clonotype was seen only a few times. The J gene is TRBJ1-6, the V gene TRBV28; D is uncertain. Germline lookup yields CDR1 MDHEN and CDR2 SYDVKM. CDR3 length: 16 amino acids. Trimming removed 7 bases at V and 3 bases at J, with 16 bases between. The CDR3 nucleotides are TGTGCCAGCACCCTTAGGGTGAGTGGCTATAATTCACCCCTCCACTTT. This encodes CASTLRVSGYNSPLHF. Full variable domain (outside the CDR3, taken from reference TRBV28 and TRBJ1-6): DVKVTQSSRYLVKRTGEKVFLECVQDMDHENMFWYRQDPGLGLRLIYFSYDVKMKEKGDIPEGYSVSREKKERFSLILESASTNQTSMYLCASTLRVSGYNSPLHFGNGTRLTVT.

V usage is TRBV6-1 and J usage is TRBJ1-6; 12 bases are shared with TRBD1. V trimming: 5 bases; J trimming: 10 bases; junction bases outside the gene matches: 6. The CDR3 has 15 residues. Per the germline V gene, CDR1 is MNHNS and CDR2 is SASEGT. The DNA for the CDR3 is TGTGCCAGCAGTCCAGGGACAGGGGGCAGATCACCCCTCCACTTT. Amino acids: CASSPGTGGRSPLHF.

The DNA for the CDR3 is TGTGCCAGCAGTTTCGTCGACGCTAATGAAAAACTGTTTTTT. Protein sequence: CASSFVDANEKLFF. The V gene is TRBV28, the J gene TRBJ1-4; D gene unclear. CDR3 length equals 14 residues. V was trimmed by 3 bases and J by 3 bases, leaving 8 bases between them. Germline-derived CDR1 and CDR2 are MDHEN and SYDVKM.

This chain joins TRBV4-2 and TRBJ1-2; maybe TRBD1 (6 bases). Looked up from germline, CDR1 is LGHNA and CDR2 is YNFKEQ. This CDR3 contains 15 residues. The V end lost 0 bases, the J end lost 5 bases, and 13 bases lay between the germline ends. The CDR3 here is CASSQDEGVRYGYTF. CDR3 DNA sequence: TGTGCCAGCAGCCAAGATGAGGGGGTAAGGTATGGCTACACCTTC.

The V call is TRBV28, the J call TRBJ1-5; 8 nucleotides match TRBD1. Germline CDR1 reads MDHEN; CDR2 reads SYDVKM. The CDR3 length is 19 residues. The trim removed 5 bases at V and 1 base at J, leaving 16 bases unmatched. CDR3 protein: CASSRSETGVKGSNQPQHF. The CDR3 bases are TGTGCCAGCAGTAGGTCCGAGACAGGGGTTAAGGGGAGCAATCAGCCCCAGCATTTT.

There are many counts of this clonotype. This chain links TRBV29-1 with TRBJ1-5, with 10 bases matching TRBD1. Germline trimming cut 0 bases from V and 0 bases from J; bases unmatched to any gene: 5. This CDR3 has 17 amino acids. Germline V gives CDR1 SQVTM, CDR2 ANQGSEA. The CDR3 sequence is CSVEETRDRGSNQPQHF. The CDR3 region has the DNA TGCAGCGTTGAAGAAACTAGGGACAGGGGTAGCAATCAGCCCCAGCATTTT.

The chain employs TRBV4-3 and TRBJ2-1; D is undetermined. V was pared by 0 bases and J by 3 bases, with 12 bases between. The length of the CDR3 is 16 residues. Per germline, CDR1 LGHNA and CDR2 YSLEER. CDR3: CASSQDFRSVYNEQFF. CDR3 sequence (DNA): TGCGCCAGCAGCCAAGATTTTAGAAGTGTCTACAATGAGCAGTTCTTC.

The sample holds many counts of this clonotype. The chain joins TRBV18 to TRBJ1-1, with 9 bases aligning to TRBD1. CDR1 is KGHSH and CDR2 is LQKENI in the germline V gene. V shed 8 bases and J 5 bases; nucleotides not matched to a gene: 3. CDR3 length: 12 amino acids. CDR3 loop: CASAGQGTEAFF. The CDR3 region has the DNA TGTGCCAGCGCCGGACAGGGGACTGAAGCTTTCTTT.

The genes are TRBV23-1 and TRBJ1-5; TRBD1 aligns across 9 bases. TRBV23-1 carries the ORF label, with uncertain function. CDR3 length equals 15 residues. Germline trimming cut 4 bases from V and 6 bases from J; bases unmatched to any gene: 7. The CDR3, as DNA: TGCGCCAGCAGTCTCCCCGGGACAGGGATTCAGCCCCAGCATTTT. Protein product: CASSLPGTGIQPQHF.

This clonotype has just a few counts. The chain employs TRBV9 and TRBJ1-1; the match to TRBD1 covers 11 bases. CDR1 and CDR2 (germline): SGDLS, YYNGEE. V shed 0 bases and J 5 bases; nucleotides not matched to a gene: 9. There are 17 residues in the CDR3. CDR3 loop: CASSVDPGQGVRTEAFF. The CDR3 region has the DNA TGTGCCAGCAGCGTAGACCCGGGACAGGGGGTCAGGACTGAAGCTTTCTTT.

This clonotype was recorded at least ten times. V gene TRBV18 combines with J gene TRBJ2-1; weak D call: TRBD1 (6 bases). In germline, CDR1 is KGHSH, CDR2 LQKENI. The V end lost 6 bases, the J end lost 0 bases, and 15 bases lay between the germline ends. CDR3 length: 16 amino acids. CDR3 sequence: CASSPNRASSYNEQFF. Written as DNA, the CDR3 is TGTGCCAGCTCTCCTAACAGGGCAAGCTCCTACAATGAGCAGTTCTTC.

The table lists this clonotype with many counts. CDR3 amino acids: CSVEILAGGPGDTQYF. In DNA, the CDR3 is TGCAGCGTTGAAATTCTAGCGGGAGGGCCGGGAGATACGCAGTATTTT. V usage is TRBV29-1 and J usage is TRBJ2-3; 12 bases are shared with TRBD2. This CDR3 has 16 amino acids. Trimming at V came to 2 bases and at J to 5 bases, leaving 8 bases not matched to a gene. CDR1 and CDR2 (germline): SQVTM, ANQGSEA.

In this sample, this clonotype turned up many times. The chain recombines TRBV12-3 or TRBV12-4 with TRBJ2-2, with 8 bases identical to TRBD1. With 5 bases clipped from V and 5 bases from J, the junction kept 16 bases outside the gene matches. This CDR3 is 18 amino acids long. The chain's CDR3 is CASSVRLVGQGRTGELFF. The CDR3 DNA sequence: TGTGCCAGCAGTGTTCGATTAGTAGGACAGGGAAGAACCGGGGAGCTGTTTTTT.

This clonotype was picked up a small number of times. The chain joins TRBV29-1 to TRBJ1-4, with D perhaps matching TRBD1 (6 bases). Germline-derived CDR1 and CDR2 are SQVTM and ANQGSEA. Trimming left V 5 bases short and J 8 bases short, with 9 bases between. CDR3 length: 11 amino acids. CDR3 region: CSVRTGEKLFF. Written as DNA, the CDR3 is TGCAGCGTTCGTACAGGGGAAAAACTGTTTTTT.